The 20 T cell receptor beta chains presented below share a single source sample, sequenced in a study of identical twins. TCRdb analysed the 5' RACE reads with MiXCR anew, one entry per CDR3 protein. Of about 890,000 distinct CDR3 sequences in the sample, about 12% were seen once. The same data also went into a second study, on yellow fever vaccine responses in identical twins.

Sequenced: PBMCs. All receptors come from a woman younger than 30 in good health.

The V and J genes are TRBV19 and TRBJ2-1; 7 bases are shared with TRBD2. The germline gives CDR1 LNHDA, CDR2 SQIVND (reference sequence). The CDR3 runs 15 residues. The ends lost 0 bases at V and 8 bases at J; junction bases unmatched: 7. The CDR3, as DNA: TGTGCCAGTAGTATAGATCTGGGGGGGGGTTATGAGCAGTTCTTC. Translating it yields CASSIDLGGGYEQFF.

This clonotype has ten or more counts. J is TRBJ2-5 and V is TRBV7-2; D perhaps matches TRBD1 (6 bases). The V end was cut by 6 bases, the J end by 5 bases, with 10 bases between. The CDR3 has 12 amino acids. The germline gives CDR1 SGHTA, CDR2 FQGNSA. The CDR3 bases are TGTGCCAGCAGAAAAACAGGGGAGACCCAGTACTTC. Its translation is CASRKTGETQYF. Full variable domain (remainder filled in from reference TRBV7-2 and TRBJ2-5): GAGVSQSPSNKVTEKGKDVELRCDPISGHTALYWYRQSLGQGLEFLIYFQGNSAPDKSGLPSDRFSAERTGGSVSTLTIQRTQQEDSAVYLCASRKTGETQYFGPGTRLLVL.

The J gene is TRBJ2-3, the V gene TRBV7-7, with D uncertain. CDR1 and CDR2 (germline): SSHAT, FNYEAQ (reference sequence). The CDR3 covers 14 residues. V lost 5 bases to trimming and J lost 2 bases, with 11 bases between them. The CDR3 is CASSPSLPTDTQYF. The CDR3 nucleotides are TGTGCCAGCAGCCCTAGTCTGCCCACAGATACGCAGTATTTT.

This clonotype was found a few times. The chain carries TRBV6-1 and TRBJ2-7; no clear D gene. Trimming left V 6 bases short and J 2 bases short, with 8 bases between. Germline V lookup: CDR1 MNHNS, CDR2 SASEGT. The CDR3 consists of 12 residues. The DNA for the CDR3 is TGTGCCAGCAGAAAGGATACCTACGAGCAGTACTTC. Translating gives CASRKDTYEQYF.

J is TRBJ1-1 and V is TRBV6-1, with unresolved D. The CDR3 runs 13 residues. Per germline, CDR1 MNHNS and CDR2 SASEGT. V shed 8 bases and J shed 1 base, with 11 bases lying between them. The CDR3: CASCRVENTEAFF. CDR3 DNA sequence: TGTGCCAGCTGCCGGGTTGAGAACACTGAAGCTTTCTTT.

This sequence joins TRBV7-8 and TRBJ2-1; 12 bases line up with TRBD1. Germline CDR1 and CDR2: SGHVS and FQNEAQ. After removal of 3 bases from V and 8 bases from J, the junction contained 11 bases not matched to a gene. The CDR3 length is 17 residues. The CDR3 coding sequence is TGTGCCAGCAGCTTCATCTTCGCGGGACAGGGGGCTCATGAGCAGTTCTTC. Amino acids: CASSFIFAGQGAHEQFF.

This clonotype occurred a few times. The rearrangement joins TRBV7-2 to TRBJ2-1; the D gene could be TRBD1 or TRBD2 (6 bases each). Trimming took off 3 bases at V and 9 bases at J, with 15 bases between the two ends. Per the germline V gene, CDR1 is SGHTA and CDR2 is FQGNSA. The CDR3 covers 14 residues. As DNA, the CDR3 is TGTGCCAGCAGCTTTGGACAGACTAGACTTGAGCAGTTCTTC. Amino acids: CASSFGQTRLEQFF.

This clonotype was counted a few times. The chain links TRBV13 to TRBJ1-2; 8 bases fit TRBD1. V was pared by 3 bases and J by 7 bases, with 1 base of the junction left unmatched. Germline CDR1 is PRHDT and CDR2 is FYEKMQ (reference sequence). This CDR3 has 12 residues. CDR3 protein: CASSFGTGGYTF. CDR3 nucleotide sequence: TGTGCCAGCAGCTTCGGGACAGGTGGCTACACCTTC.

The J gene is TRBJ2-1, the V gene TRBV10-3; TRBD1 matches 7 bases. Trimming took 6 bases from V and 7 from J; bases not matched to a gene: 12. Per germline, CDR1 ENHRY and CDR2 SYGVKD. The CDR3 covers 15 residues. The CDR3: CAISVTGTGLNEQFF. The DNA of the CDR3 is TGTGCCATCAGCGTGACAGGGACGGGGCTAAATGAGCAGTTCTTC.

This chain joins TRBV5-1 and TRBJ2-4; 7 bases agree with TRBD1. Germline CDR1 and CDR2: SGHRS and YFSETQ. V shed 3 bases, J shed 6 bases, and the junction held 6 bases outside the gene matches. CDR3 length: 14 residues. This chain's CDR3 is CASSSTGVGNIQYF. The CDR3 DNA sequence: TGCGCCAGCAGCTCTACAGGGGTTGGAAACATTCAGTACTTC. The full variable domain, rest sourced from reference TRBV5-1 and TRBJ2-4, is KAGVTQTPRYLIKTRGQQVTLSCSPISGHRSVSWYQQTPGQGLQFLFEYFSETQRNKGNFPGRFSGRQFSNSRSEMNVSTLELGDSALYLCASSSTGVGNIQYFGAGTRLSVL.

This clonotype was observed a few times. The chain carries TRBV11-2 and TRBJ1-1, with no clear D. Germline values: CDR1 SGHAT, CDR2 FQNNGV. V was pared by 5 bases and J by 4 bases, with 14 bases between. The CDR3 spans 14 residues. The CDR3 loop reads CASSQLGFGTEAFF. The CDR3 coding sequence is TGTGCCAGCAGCCAACTGGGGTTCGGCACTGAAGCTTTCTTT.

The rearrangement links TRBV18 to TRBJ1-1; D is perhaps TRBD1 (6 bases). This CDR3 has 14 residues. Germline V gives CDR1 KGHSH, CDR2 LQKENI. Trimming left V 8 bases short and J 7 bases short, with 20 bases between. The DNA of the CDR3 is TGTGCCAGCCCAAAACAGGGTCGTGCAGGTGAAGCTTTCTTT. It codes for CASPKQGRAGEAFF.

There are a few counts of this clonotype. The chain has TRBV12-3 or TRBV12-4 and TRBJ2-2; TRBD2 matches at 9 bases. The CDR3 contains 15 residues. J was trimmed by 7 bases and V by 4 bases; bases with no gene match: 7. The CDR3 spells CASSWSSGAGGELFF. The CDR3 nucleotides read TGTGCCAGCAGTTGGTCTAGCGGGGCAGGCGGGGAGCTGTTTTTT.

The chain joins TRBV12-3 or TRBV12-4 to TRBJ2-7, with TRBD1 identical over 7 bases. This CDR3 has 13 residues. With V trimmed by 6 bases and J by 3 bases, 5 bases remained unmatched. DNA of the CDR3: TGTGCCAGCAGGACAGGGCGCGACTACGAGCAGTACTTC. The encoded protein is CASRTGRDYEQYF.

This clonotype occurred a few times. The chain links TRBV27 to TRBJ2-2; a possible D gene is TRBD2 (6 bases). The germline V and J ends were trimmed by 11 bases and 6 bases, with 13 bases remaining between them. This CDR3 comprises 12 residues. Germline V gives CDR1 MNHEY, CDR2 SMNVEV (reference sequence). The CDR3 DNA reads TGTGCCTCCAAGGCGGGGTCCGGGGAGCTGTTTTTT. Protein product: CASKAGSGELFF.

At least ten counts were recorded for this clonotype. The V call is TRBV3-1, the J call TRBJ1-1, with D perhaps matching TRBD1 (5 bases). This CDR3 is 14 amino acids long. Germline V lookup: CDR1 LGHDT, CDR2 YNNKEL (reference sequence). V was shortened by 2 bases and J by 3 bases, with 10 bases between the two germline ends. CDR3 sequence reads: CASSQSRVYTEAFF. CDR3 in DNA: TGTGCCAGCAGCCAATCCAGGGTATACACTGAAGCTTTCTTT.

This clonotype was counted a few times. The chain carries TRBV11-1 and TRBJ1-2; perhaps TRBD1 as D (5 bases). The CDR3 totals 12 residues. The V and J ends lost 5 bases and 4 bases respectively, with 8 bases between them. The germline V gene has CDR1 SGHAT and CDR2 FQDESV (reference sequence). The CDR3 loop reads CASSQTAYGYTF. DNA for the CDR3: TGTGCCAGCAGCCAGACAGCCTATGGCTACACCTTC. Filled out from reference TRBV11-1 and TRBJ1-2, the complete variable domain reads EAEVAQSPRYKITEKSQAVAFWCDPISGHATLYWYRQILGQGPELLVQFQDESVVDDSQLPKDRFSAERLKGVDSTLKIQPAELGDSAMYLCASSQTAYGYTFGSGTRLTVV.

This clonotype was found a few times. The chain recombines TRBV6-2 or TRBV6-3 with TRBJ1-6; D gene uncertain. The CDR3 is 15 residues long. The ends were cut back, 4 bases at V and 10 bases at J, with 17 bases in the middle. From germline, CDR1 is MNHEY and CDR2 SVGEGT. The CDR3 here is CASSFSGDGGSPLHF. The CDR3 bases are TGTGCCAGCAGTTTTTCAGGAGATGGCGGCTCACCCCTCCACTTT.

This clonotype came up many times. The CDR3 region is CASSQETRGSSYNSPLHF. Written as DNA, the CDR3 is TGCGCCAGCAGCCAAGAGACCAGGGGTAGCTCCTATAATTCACCCCTCCACTTT. The V gene is TRBV4-1, the J gene TRBJ1-6; TRBD1 is a possible D gene (6 bases). In germline, CDR1 is MGHRA, CDR2 YSYEKL. This CDR3 is 18 amino acids long. Deletions cut 0 bases from V and 0 bases from J, with 12 bases between.

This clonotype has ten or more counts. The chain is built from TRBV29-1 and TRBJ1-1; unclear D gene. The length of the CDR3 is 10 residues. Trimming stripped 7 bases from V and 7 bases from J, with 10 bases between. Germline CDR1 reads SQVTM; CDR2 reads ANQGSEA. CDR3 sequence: CSARTVEAFF. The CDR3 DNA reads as TGCAGCGCCCGGACTGTTGAAGCTTTCTTT.